The source of this TCR beta chain is a study of blood T cell repertoires in COVID-19. About the study: Sample material is recorded as cDNA or gDNA derived from T cells, B-cell-depleted T cells, or PBMCs.

Recruits, aged about 18 to 89 years, lived in under 25 US areas. Recovered status applied to Cohort 3 donors who had two consecutive negative PCRs. It also applied to those with clearance or with symptom resolution. Germline lookup yields CDR1 LGHDT and CDR2 YNNKEL (reference sequence). The length of the CDR3 is 13 residues. Trimming removed 3 bases at V and 0 bases at J, with 5 bases between. How the authors handled the data: Quantification of nucleated cells was approximated via reference gene primer amplification. The data were produced by immunoSEQ multiplex PCR, yet TCRdb's version contains in-frame clones alone and is incomplete. The V and J calls and the clone size are those of that table, but D and trimming were determined from the DNA. The data contain over 250,000 clones, 87% of them seen just once; the ten biggest clones take up 8% to 9%.

Sequences were obtained from PBMCs or T cells enriched from blood (not recorded which). This sequence joins TRBV3-1 (or the pseudogene TRBV3-2) and TRBJ1-1; D call uncertain. The sequence was obtained from a woman aged 18-29 years who had recovered from COVID-19. This CDR3 is CASSHDLNTEAFF. DNA of the CDR3: TGTGCCAGCAGCCACGACTTGAACACTGAAGCTTTCTTT.